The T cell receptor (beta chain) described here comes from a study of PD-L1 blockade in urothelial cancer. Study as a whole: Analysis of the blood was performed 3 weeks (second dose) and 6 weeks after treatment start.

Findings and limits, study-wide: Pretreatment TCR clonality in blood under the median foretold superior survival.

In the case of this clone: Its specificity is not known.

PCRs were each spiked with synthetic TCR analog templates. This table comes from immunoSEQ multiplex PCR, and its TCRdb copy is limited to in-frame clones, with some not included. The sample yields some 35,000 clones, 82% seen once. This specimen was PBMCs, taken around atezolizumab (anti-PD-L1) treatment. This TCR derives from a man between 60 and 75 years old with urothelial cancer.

The CDR3 is CASSAGGLSSYNSPLHF. In nucleotides, the CDR3 is TGTGCCAGCAGCGCCGGGGGTCTGAGCTCCTATAATTCACCCCTCCACTTT. The gene calls are TRBV11-2 and TRBJ1-6; D perhaps matches TRBD1 (5 bases). CDR1 SGHAT and CDR2 FQNNGV come from the germline V gene. The germline V and J ends were trimmed by 5 bases and 0 bases, with 14 bases remaining between them. The CDR3 runs to 17 residues.